Presented here are 27 T cell receptor beta chains from one specimen sequenced in a study of cytomegalovirus exposure and HLA in healthy donors. Primers for the PCR totalled 60 Vbeta and 13 Jbeta. TCRdb keeps only in-frame clones here, not all; method: immunoSEQ multiplex PCR. The sample has under 200,000 clones, about 76% seen once; the top ten hold around 7%. Sequenced: PBMCs. The receptors stem from a male donor in good health and CMV-seropositive.

The chain couples TRBV1 to TRBJ1-2. TRBV1 is a known pseudogene. CDR3 size: 15 residues. CDR3 nucleotides: TGCACCAGCAGCCAAGTCAGGGAGGATAACTATGGCTACACCTTC. Amino acid sequence: CTSSQVREDNYGYTF.

The chain is built from TRBV27 and TRBJ2-3; 8 positions match TRBD2. The CDR3 covers 15 residues. With 6 bases clipped from V and 5 bases from J, the junction kept 10 bases outside the gene matches. CDR1 and CDR2 from the germline V gene are MNHEY and SMNVEV (reference sequence). The CDR3 loop is CASRLSGAGGDTQYF. CDR3 nucleotides: TGTGCCAGCAGGCTTAGCGGGGCCGGGGGAGATACGCAGTATTTT.

CDR3 region: CASSPSRNYGYTF. Written as DNA, the CDR3 is TGTGCCAGCAGTCCGAGCCGTAACTATGGCTACACCTTC. V and J are TRBV27 and TRBJ1-2; no clear D. Trimming shortened V by 5 bases and J by 1 base, and 8 bases separated the two germline ends. This CDR3 spans 13 amino acids. Germline CDR1 MNHEY, CDR2 SMNVEV (reference sequence).

This clone was detected many times. The genes are TRBV15 and TRBJ2-6; D gene ambiguous. The CDR3 covers 16 residues. From germline, CDR1 is LNHNV and CDR2 YYDKDF (reference sequence). Trimming removed 0 bases from V and 0 bases from J, with 6 bases in between. The CDR3 spells CATSRDWSSGANVLTF. CDR3 bases: TGTGCCACCAGCAGAGATTGGAGCTCTGGGGCCAACGTCCTGACTTTC. Supplemented by reference TRBV15 and TRBJ2-6, the full variable domain reads DAMVIQNPRYQVTQFGKPVTLSCSQTLNHNVMYWYQQKSSQAPKLLFHYYDKDFNNEADTPDNFQSRRPNTSFCFLDIRSPGLGDTAMYLCATSRDWSSGANVLTFGAGSRLTVL.

In this sample, this clone turned up a few times. The rearrangement uses TRBV30 and TRBJ1-1, with D maybe TRBD1 (5 bases). Trimming pared 3 bases from V and 1 base from J, leaving 15 bases between. The CDR3 consists of 15 residues. Germline V lookup: CDR1 GTSNPN, CDR2 SVGIG (reference sequence). The CDR3 DNA is TGTGCCTGGAGGGACCCATCCGGGGGGAACACTGAAGCTTTCTTT. This sequence encodes CAWRDPSGGNTEAFF.

J is TRBJ1-2 and V is TRBV4-1; D uncertain. Trimming removed 0 bases at V and 6 bases at J, with 14 bases between. This CDR3 is 15 amino acids long. Per germline, CDR1 MGHRA and CDR2 YSYEKL. CDR3 in DNA: TGCGCCAGCAGCCAAGAACCGGGATCTAGGGATGGCTACACCTTC. Translation: CASSQEPGSRDGYTF.

V and J are TRBV6-6 and TRBJ1-1, with D perhaps matching TRBD1 (5 bases). Trimming removed 5 bases at V and 0 bases at J, with 7 bases between. The CDR3 length is 13 residues. Per the germline V gene, CDR1 is MNHNY and CDR2 is SVGAGI (reference sequence). The CDR3 is CASSPRVNTEAFF. The CDR3 DNA reads as TGTGCCAGCAGTCCCAGGGTGAACACTGAAGCTTTCTTT.

This clone came up a few times. The chain joins TRBV2 to TRBJ2-2, with 9 bases matching TRBD1. Looked up from germline, CDR1 is SNHLY and CDR2 is FYNNEI. The CDR3 totals 15 residues. Trimming took 7 bases from V and 4 from J; bases not matched to a gene: 7. The CDR3 bases are TGTGCCAGCACCGCTGGGACAGGGACCACCGGGGAGCTGTTTTTT. Amino acids: CASTAGTGTTGELFF. Complete variable domain (other parts from reference TRBV2 and TRBJ2-2): EPEVTQTPSHQVTQMGQEVILRCVPISNHLYFYWYRQILGQKVEFLVSFYNNEISEKSEIFDDQFSVERPDGSNFTLKIRSTKLEDSAMYFCASTAGTGTTGELFFGEGSRLTVL.

Note on this clone: At one end the junction does not follow the germline gene, possibly because of a read error. The genes are TRBV5-1 and TRBJ2-5; 7 positions agree with TRBD1. From germline, CDR1 is SGHRS and CDR2 YFSETQ. This CDR3 contains 14 residues. The CDR3 nucleotides are TGCGCCAGCAGCTGGTCGGGACAGCAAGAGGCCCAGTACTTC. This sequence encodes CASSWSGQQEAQYF.

This chain links TRBV5-4 with TRBJ2-7; 7 bases are a match to TRBD1. The CDR3 is made up of 14 amino acids. V shed 2 bases, J shed 4 bases, and the junction held 6 bases outside the gene matches. The V gene's germline CDR1 is SGHNT and CDR2 YYREEE (reference sequence). CDR3 in amino acids: CASSLDGRGYEQYF. The CDR3 bases are TGTGCCAGCAGCTTAGATGGCAGGGGGTACGAGCAGTACTTC.

The table lists this clone with a count of one. The rearrangement joins TRBV19 to TRBJ2-1; D not resolved. The CDR3 extends over 12 amino acids. Per germline, CDR1 LNHDA and CDR2 SQIVND (reference sequence). With 3 bases removed from V and 7 bases from J, the gap between germline ends came to 7 bases. This CDR3 reads CASSMSPNEQFF. In nucleotides, the CDR3 is TGTGCCAGTAGTATGTCCCCGAATGAGCAGTTCTTC.

J is TRBJ1-1 and V is TRBV28, with D possibly being TRBD1 (5 bases). V was pared by 6 bases and J by 3 bases, with 14 bases between. The length of the CDR3 is 14 residues. Germline lookup yields CDR1 MDHEN and CDR2 SYDVKM. The CDR3 loop is CASSPLWGDTEAFF. The CDR3 DNA reads TGTGCCAGCAGCCCCCTGTGGGGCGACACTGAAGCTTTCTTT. Variable domain in full (rest from reference TRBV28 and TRBJ1-1): DVKVTQSSRYLVKRTGEKVFLECVQDMDHENMFWYRQDPGLGLRLIYFSYDVKMKEKGDIPEGYSVSREKKERFSLILESASTNQTSMYLCASSPLWGDTEAFFGQGTRLTVV.

The V gene is TRBV5-1, the J gene TRBJ2-5; 12 bases agree with TRBD1. The CDR3 spans 15 residues. V dropped 3 bases and J dropped 4; count of bases not matched to a gene: 4. Germline CDR1 SGHRS, CDR2 YFSETQ. Here the CDR3 DNA reads TGCGCCAGCAGCTCGGGACAGGGGGCCGCAGAGACCCAGTACTTC. Its protein is CASSSGQGAAETQYF.

This chain joins TRBV6-5 and TRBJ2-5, with TRBD1 matching over 7 bases. This CDR3 contains 15 residues. Germline V gives CDR1 MNHEY, CDR2 SVGAGI. Trimming took 2 bases from V and 4 from J; bases not matched to a gene: 7. The CDR3 DNA reads as TGTGCCAGCAGTTACAGACAGGGTTCGGGAGAGACCCAGTACTTC. Its translation: CASSYRQGSGETQYF.

The chain joins TRBV2 to TRBJ2-5; the D gene is possibly TRBD2 (6 bases). Germline CDR1 is SNHLY and CDR2 is FYNNEI. Trimming removed 4 bases at V and 4 bases at J, with 16 bases between. The CDR3 is 15 residues long. This CDR3 is CASSGGLPLVETQYF. The DNA of the CDR3 is TGTGCCAGCAGTGGGGGACTGCCTCTGGTAGAGACCCAGTACTTC.

The V call is TRBV19, the J call TRBJ2-7; the D is unclear. The CDR3 contains 15 residues. Germline V gene lookup returns CDR1 LNHDA and CDR2 SQIVND (reference sequence). The V and J ends lost 4 bases and 0 bases respectively, with 13 bases between them. CDR3 nucleotide sequence: TGTGCCAGTAGTAGTTCGATCCGGAGCTCCTACGAGCAGTACTTC. Translation: CASSSSIRSSYEQYF.

The chain employs TRBV5-1 and TRBJ2-3, with 8 positions matching TRBD1. Trimming cost V 2 bases and J 5 bases; bases outside gene matches: 7. This CDR3 has 15 amino acids. The germline gives CDR1 SGHRS, CDR2 YFSETQ. CDR3 nucleotide sequence: TGCGCCAGCAGCTTCACGGGACAGGATGAAGATACGCAGTATTTT. Protein sequence: CASSFTGQDEDTQYF.

The V call is TRBV6-6, the J call TRBJ2-7, with a possible D match to TRBD1 (5 bases). This CDR3 comprises 12 residues. Germline V gene data show CDR1 as MNHNY and CDR2 as SVGAGI (reference sequence). With 3 bases removed from V and 6 bases from J, the gap between germline ends came to 9 bases. As DNA, the CDR3 is TGTGCCAGCAGTTATGGGGCATCCGAGCAGTACTTC. Residues: CASSYGASEQYF.

J is TRBJ1-2 and V is TRBV7-2; D is uncertain. V was shortened by 10 bases and J by 5 bases, with 14 bases between the two germline ends. There are 12 residues in the CDR3. Germline V gene data show CDR1 as SGHTA and CDR2 as FQGNSA. CDR3 in amino acids: CATPRLLYGYTF. For the CDR3, the DNA is TGTGCCACCCCGAGGCTACTATATGGCTACACCTTC.

The CDR3 loop reads CAISVGTKETQYF. The CDR3 coding sequence is TGTGCCATCAGTGTTGGCACGAAAGAGACCCAGTACTTC. The chain links TRBV10-3 to TRBJ2-5, with D uncertain. Germline assignment: CDR1 ENHRY and CDR2 SYGVKD. V dropped 4 bases and J dropped 3 bases, with 9 bases sitting between them. The CDR3 extends over 13 amino acids.

The chain uses TRBV11-2 and TRBJ1-1, with TRBD1 matching 7 bases. From germline, CDR1 is SGHAT and CDR2 FQNNGV. There are 12 residues in the CDR3. The J segment lost 6 bases and the V segment lost 9 bases, leaving 7 bases of the junction unmatched. In nucleotides, the CDR3 is TGTGCCAGTCGAAAGGGGGCTGCTGAAGCTTTCTTT. Translating it yields CASRKGAAEAFF.

As regards this clone: Different DNA sequences within this sample yield the same CDR3. The chain uses TRBV5-8 and TRBJ2-7; D is unclear. V lost 0 bases to trimming and J lost 4 bases, with 5 bases between them. CDR1 and CDR2 (germline): SGHTS, YDEGEE. The CDR3 covers 12 residues. Here the CDR3 DNA reads TGTGCCAGCAGCTTGGCTAGGTACGAGCAGTACTTC. It encodes CASSLARYEQYF.

In this sample, this clone turned up once. The CDR3 sequence is CASSTPGQVYEQYF. CDR3 bases: TGTGCCAGCAGCACTCCGGGACAGGTTTACGAGCAGTACTTC. The genes are TRBV21-1 and TRBJ2-7; the table's D gene call, TRBD1, was not cross checked with the DNA. TRBV21-1 is labeled a pseudogene. The CDR3 runs to 14 residues.

This clone was seen a single time. V is TRBV21-1 and J is TRBJ2-1; TRBD2, as called in the table, went unchecked against the DNA. TRBV21-1 is listed as a pseudogene. The CDR3 has 16 residues. CDR3 loop: CASSKPRAGGGYEQFF. For the CDR3, the DNA is TGTGCCAGCAGCAAACCCCGAGCGGGGGGTGGCTATGAGCAGTTCTTC.

This chain links TRBV7-3 with TRBJ2-5, with 8 bases identical to TRBD2. CDR3 size: 14 residues. Unmatched junction bases numbered 13, after V lost 5 bases and J lost 11 bases. Germline-derived CDR1 and CDR2 are SGHTA and FQGTGA. The CDR3 reads CASSTSAGVGEQYF. In DNA, the CDR3 is TGTGCCAGCAGCACATCAGCGGGGGTGGGGGAGCAGTACTTC.

The J gene is TRBJ1-1, the V gene TRBV6-5, with D possibly matching TRBD1 (6 bases). The CDR3 runs to 16 residues. The V gene lost 0 bases and the J gene lost 5 bases, with 16 bases spanning the gap. CDR1 and CDR2 from the germline V gene are MNHEY and SVGAGI. The CDR3 nucleotides are TGTGCCAGCAGTTACTCGAACAGGGTGGGGAGTACTGAAGCTTTCTTT. As protein: CASSYSNRVGSTEAFF.

This clone came up a few times. The V call is TRBV11-3, the J call TRBJ2-1; 7 nucleotides match TRBD2. CDR1 and CDR2 from the germline V gene are SGHNT and YENEEA. CDR3 length equals 12 residues. With 1 base clipped from V and 10 bases from J, the junction kept 1 base outside the gene matches. Written as DNA, the CDR3 is TGTGCCAGCAGCTTAGGAGCGGGGGAGCAGTTCTTC. Encoded protein: CASSLGAGEQFF.